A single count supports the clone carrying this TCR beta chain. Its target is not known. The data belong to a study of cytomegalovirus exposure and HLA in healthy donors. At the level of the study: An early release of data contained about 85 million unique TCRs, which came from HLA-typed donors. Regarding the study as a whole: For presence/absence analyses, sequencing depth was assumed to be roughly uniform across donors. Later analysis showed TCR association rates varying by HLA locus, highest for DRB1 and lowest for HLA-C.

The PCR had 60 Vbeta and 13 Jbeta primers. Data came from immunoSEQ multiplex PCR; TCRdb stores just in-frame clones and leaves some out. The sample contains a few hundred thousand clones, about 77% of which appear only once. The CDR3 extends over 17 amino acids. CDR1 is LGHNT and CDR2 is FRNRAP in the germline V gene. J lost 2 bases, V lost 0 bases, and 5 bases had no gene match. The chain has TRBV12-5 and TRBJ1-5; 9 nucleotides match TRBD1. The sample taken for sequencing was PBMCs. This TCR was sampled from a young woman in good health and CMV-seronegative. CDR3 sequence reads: CASGLVLGQGGNQPQHF. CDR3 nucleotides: TGTGCTAGTGGTTTGGTACTGGGACAGGGAGGCAATCAGCCCCAGCATTTT.